Following are 32 T cell receptor beta chains from one sample sequenced in a study of T cell responses to AZD1222 COVID-19 vaccine (dated by TCRdb to the early 2020s). The time point label of this sample denotes: baseline before first vaccination. Libraries came from the immunoSEQ multiplex PCR assay. The table was pulled from immuneACCESS by TCRdb, which kept in-frame rearrangements only. Such tables lose some clones; where checked, under half of the loss comes from unresolved V genes, and the rest has no known cause. A total of 100,000 to 120,000 clones appear in this sample, approximately 90% of them only once. In total, the top ten clones hold 1.6% of the sample. This material consisted of peripheral blood, taken on day 0 of AZD1222 vaccination. The receptor set was obtained from an adult in good health.

The V call is TRBV6-5, the J call TRBJ1-6, with TRBD1 matching 7 bases. This CDR3 has 15 residues. J lost 8 bases, V lost 6 bases, and 10 bases had no gene match. Per the germline V gene, CDR1 is MNHEY and CDR2 is SVGAGI. For the CDR3, the DNA is TGTGCCAGCAGCTTCTTGACAGGGTTTGATTCACCCCTCCACTTT. Its protein is CASSFLTGFDSPLHF.

The chain carries TRBV7-8 and TRBJ1-1, with D perhaps TRBD1 (5 bases). Between the trimmed V and J ends, which lost 1 base and 8 bases, there was a span of 11 bases. This CDR3 has 13 amino acids. Germline CDR1 SGHVS, CDR2 FQNEAQ. The CDR3 is CASSLVGRVEAFF. For the CDR3, the DNA is TGTGCCAGCAGCTTAGTAGGCAGGGTGGAAGCTTTCTTT.

This sequence joins TRBV7-8 and TRBJ1-5; unclear D gene. The CDR3 is 14 amino acids. Germline V lookup: CDR1 SGHVS, CDR2 FQNEAQ. V was cut by 5 bases and J by 5 bases, with 13 bases left in between. DNA for the CDR3: TGTGCCAGCAGCCATCTCAGGCGGGATCAGCCCCAGCATTTT. Its translation: CASSHLRRDQPQHF.

This clone was seen a single time. CDR3: CASSSRLMGAFF. The CDR3 coding sequence is TGTGCCAGCAGCTCCAGATTAATGGGAGCTTTCTTT. The genes are TRBV7-8 and TRBJ1-1; D gene uncertain. CDR1 and CDR2 from the germline V gene are SGHVS and FQNEAQ. The CDR3 has 12 residues. V lost 4 bases to trimming and J lost 10 bases, with 13 bases between them.

The rearrangement links TRBV19 to TRBJ1-1; D ambiguous. CDR1 and CDR2 (germline): LNHDA, SQIVND (reference sequence). V lost 6 bases to trimming and J lost 5 bases, with 10 bases between them. This CDR3 comprises 12 residues. DNA of the CDR3: TGTGCCAGTAGGAAGAGAACAACTGAAGCTTTCTTT. Translated: CASRKRTTEAFF.

This clone was counted a single time. The rearrangement links TRBV27 to TRBJ1-1, with D maybe TRBD1 (5 bases). V was pared by 5 bases and J by 2 bases, with 15 bases between. The CDR3 spans 15 residues. The germline CDR1 and CDR2 sequences are MNHEY and SMNVEV (reference sequence). As DNA, the CDR3 is TGTGCCAGCAGTCCCTTACCTCAGGGAAACACTGAAGCTTTCTTT. Its translation is CASSPLPQGNTEAFF.

This clone was seen just once. This chain connects TRBV7-9 to TRBJ1-2; D unresolved. Germline CDR1 reads SEHNR; CDR2 reads FQNEAQ (reference sequence). This CDR3 has 16 amino acids. Between the trimmed V and J ends, which lost 10 bases and 0 bases, there was a span of 21 bases. The DNA of the CDR3 is TGTGCCACAACTCCCTCAGACTCCTCTTCTAACTATGGCTACACCTTC. Its translation: CATTPSDSSSNYGYTF.

The rearrangement links TRBV11-2 to TRBJ2-7; D is possibly TRBD1 or TRBD2 (5 bases each). Trimming shortened V by 3 bases and J by 3 bases, and 12 bases separated the two germline ends. The CDR3 is 14 residues long. CDR1 and CDR2 from the germline V gene are SGHAT and FQNNGV. This CDR3 is CASSLGRTYYEQYF. The CDR3 DNA reads TGTGCCAGCAGCTTGGGACGGACTTACTACGAGCAGTACTTC.

This clone occurred once. The chain is built from TRBV7-9 and TRBJ2-5, with 9 positions matching TRBD2. From germline, CDR1 is SEHNR and CDR2 FQNEAQ (reference sequence). This CDR3 has 17 amino acids. Trimming at V came to 5 bases and at J to 9 bases, leaving 19 bases not matched to a gene. The CDR3: CASSPVLAGITPAPQYF. Here the CDR3 DNA reads TGTGCCAGCAGCCCGGTCCTAGCGGGGATCACCCCAGCTCCCCAGTACTTC.

This chain joins TRBV28 and TRBJ1-3, with TRBD1 matching over 8 bases. Trimming cost V 5 bases and J 5 bases; bases outside gene matches: 8. The germline V gene encodes CDR1 MDHEN and CDR2 SYDVKM. CDR3 length: 15 residues. The CDR3 protein is CASSPTGGTRNTIYF. As DNA, the CDR3 is TGTGCCAGCAGTCCTACAGGGGGAACCCGAAACACCATATATTTT.

The chain combines TRBV5-5 with TRBJ2-7, with TRBD1 as a possible D gene (5 bases). CDR1 and CDR2 from the germline V gene are SGHKS and YYEKEE (reference sequence). The CDR3 loop spans 15 amino acids. V gave up 0 bases and J gave up 7 bases, with 17 bases separating them. The CDR3 DNA sequence: TGTGCCAGCAGCTTGGATGTAGCCAGGGTCGAAGAGCAGTACTTC. Translated, it gives CASSLDVARVEEQYF.

The chain links TRBV5-4 to TRBJ1-5; the D gene is possibly TRBD1 (5 bases). The V and J ends lost 0 bases and 4 bases respectively, with 8 bases between them. CDR1 and CDR2 from the germline V gene are SGHNT and YYREEE (reference sequence). The CDR3 runs 14 residues. DNA for the CDR3: TGTGCCAGCAGCTTGGACGGGGGTAATCAGCCCCAGCATTTT. Amino acids: CASSLDGGNQPQHF.

On this clone: The same CDR3 arises from other DNA sequences in this sample as well. The chain joins TRBV3-1 (or the pseudogene TRBV3-2) to TRBJ1-2; no definite D call. Germline V gene sequence: CDR1 LGHDT, CDR2 YNNKEL (reference sequence). V was trimmed by 3 bases and J by 4 bases, leaving 3 bases between them. CDR3 size: 11 residues. The DNA for the CDR3 is TGTGCCAGCAGCCAGGGCTATGGCTACACCTTC. Protein sequence: CASSQGYGYTF.

This chain links TRBV4-2 with TRBJ1-2; 9 bases match TRBD1. Trimming at V came to 4 bases and at J to 2 bases, leaving 2 bases not matched to a gene. This CDR3 region has 14 residues. CDR1 is LGHNA, CDR2 YNFKEQ, per germline. The DNA for the CDR3 is TGTGCCAGCAGCCTCACAGGGGGCAACTATGGCTACACCTTC. This encodes CASSLTGGNYGYTF.

V usage is TRBV6-5 and J usage is TRBJ1-6; D unclear. The CDR3 runs 15 residues. V was shortened by 5 bases and J by 4 bases, with 12 bases between the two germline ends. Germline V lookup: CDR1 MNHEY, CDR2 SVGAGI. CDR3 sequence: CASSLLDGYNSPLHF. CDR3 sequence (DNA): TGTGCCAGCAGTCTCCTCGACGGATATAATTCACCCCTCCACTTT.

Worth noting for this clone: An end of the junction differs from the germline gene, which may be a read error. The chain links TRBV6-5 to TRBJ2-2; no clear D gene. The CDR3 spans 15 residues. Germline values: CDR1 MNHEY, CDR2 SVGAGI. This chain's CDR3 is CASSYSGSSPGELFF. The CDR3 DNA sequence: TGTGCCAGCAGCTACTCGGGTTCGAGTCCCGGGGAGCTGTTTTTT.

J is TRBJ1-5 and V is TRBV28; weak D call: TRBD1 (6 bases). Per the germline V gene, CDR1 is MDHEN and CDR2 is SYDVKM. V lost 4 bases and J 6 bases, leaving 13 bases between the germline ends. The CDR3 sequence is 14 residues long. The CDR3 sequence: CASSSQGTIQPQHF. In nucleotides, the CDR3 is TGTGCCAGCAGTTCTCAGGGGACGATTCAGCCCCAGCATTTT.

The J gene is TRBJ2-3, the V gene TRBV5-1; 8 bases fit TRBD1. After removal of 0 bases from V and 4 bases from J, the junction contained 4 bases not matched to a gene. Looked up from germline, CDR1 is SGHRS and CDR2 is YFSETQ. The CDR3 consists of 15 residues. The CDR3 protein is CASSLGGQGPDTQYF. The CDR3 bases are TGCGCCAGCAGCTTGGGAGGACAGGGCCCAGATACGCAGTATTTT. Looking up the rest from reference TRBV5-1 and TRBJ2-3 gives the full variable domain: KAGVTQTPRYLIKTRGQQVTLSCSPISGHRSVSWYQQTPGQGLQFLFEYFSETQRNKGNFPGRFSGRQFSNSRSEMNVSTLELGDSALYLCASSLGGQGPDTQYFGPGTRLTVL.

The V call is TRBV7-8, the J call TRBJ2-2; D gene ambiguous. The germline V gene has CDR1 SGHVS and CDR2 FQNEAQ. This CDR3 is built from 13 residues. V was cut by 0 bases and J by 5 bases, with 4 bases left in between. CDR3 in DNA: TGTGCCAGCAGCTTAGCAGGGACCGGGGAGCTGTTTTTT. This sequence encodes CASSLAGTGELFF.

This chain connects TRBV11-3 to TRBJ2-2; possibly TRBD1 or TRBD2 for D (6 bases each). Germline-derived CDR1 and CDR2 are SGHNT and YENEEA. The length of the CDR3 is 16 residues. Trimming removed 4 bases at V and 1 base at J, with 13 bases between. CDR3 sequence reads: CASSSVGGQNTGELFF. The CDR3 DNA sequence: TGTGCCAGCAGCTCGGTAGGGGGGCAGAACACCGGGGAGCTGTTTTTT. The full variable domain, rest sourced from reference TRBV11-3 and TRBJ2-2, is EAGVVQSPRYKIIEKKQPVAFWCNPISGHNTLYWYLQNLGQGPELLIRYENEEAVDDSQLPKDRFSAERLKGVDSTLKIQPAELGDSAVYLCASSSVGGQNTGELFFGEGSRLTVL.

The chain joins TRBV2 to TRBJ2-7, with D perhaps TRBD2 (6 bases). The V and J ends lost 3 bases and 10 bases respectively, with 22 bases between them. CDR3 length: 15 amino acids. CDR1 SNHLY and CDR2 FYNNEI come from the germline V gene. CDR3 amino acids: CASSDGVEGGRRQYF. The CDR3 DNA is TGTGCCAGCAGTGATGGTGTGGAGGGAGGTCGGCGCCAGTACTTC. The full variable domain, completed using reference TRBV2 and TRBJ2-7, is EPEVTQTPSHQVTQMGQEVILRCVPISNHLYFYWYRQILGQKVEFLVSFYNNEISEKSEIFDDQFSVERPDGSNFTLKIRSTKLEDSAMYFCASSDGVEGGRRQYFGPGTRLTVT.

The chain couples TRBV29-1 to TRBJ2-3; D is uncertain. This CDR3 is built from 16 residues. V lost 0 bases, J lost 4 bases, and 17 bases lay in between. Germline V gene sequence: CDR1 SQVTM, CDR2 ANQGSEA. The CDR3 DNA follows: TGCAGCGTTGAAGATCAAGACAACCCGGACGCAGATACGCAGTATTTT. Its translation: CSVEDQDNPDADTQYF.

V and J are TRBV2 and TRBJ1-6, with 7 positions matching TRBD1. In germline, CDR1 is SNHLY, CDR2 FYNNEI. The CDR3 runs 16 residues. Trimming at V came to 1 base and at J to 7 bases, leaving 7 bases not matched to a gene. This CDR3 is CASSEERVGGNSPLHF. CDR3 DNA sequence: TGTGCCAGCAGTGAAGAGCGGGTAGGGGGCAATTCACCCCTCCACTTT.

This CDR3 reads CASSLQGGGQPQHF. DNA for the CDR3: TGTGCCAGTAGTTTACAGGGTGGGGGTCAGCCCCAGCATTTT. V usage is TRBV19 and J usage is TRBJ1-5, with D perhaps matching TRBD1 (6 bases). Germline CDR1 and CDR2: LNHDA and SQIVND (reference sequence). This CDR3 comprises 14 residues. With 5 bases removed from V and 6 bases from J, the gap between germline ends came to 14 bases.

In its sample, this clone was seen once. The chain employs TRBV5-1 and TRBJ1-2; D is unresolved. CDR3 size: 14 residues. Trimming pared 5 bases from V and 5 bases from J, leaving 16 bases between. Germline loops: CDR1 SGHRS, CDR2 YFSETQ. The CDR3 loop is CASSILGRTYGYTF. CDR3 bases: TGCGCCAGCAGTATACTGGGAAGAACTTATGGCTACACCTTC.

The chain uses TRBV9 and TRBJ2-2; a weak D match, TRBD2 (6 bases). The CDR3 length is 16 residues. The germline V gene encodes CDR1 SGDLS and CDR2 YYNGEE. Trimming took 0 bases from V and 5 from J, leaving 14 bases between them. The CDR3 nucleotides read TGTGCCAGCAGCGTAGGGCCCGGGAGTGGAACCGGGGAGCTGTTTTTT. Translated: CASSVGPGSGTGELFF.

This clone came up once. The chain couples TRBV15 to TRBJ2-1; D possibly corresponds to TRBD1 (6 bases). Trimming took 5 bases from V and 6 from J, leaving 14 bases between them. CDR3 length: 14 amino acids. Germline-derived CDR1 and CDR2 are LNHNV and YYDKDF (reference sequence). The CDR3 spells CATSEQGRSNEQFF. The CDR3 DNA sequence: TGTGCCACCAGCGAACAGGGCCGGAGCAATGAGCAGTTCTTC.

This chain connects TRBV15 to TRBJ2-1; the D is unclear. Germline values: CDR1 LNHNV, CDR2 YYDKDF (reference sequence). This CDR3 spans 15 amino acids. V lost 0 bases to trimming and J lost 7 bases, with 13 bases between them. The CDR3 DNA follows: TGTGCCACCAGCAGAGATCAGATGGTGGGGAATGAGCAGTTCTTC. Protein product: CATSRDQMVGNEQFF.

The chain links TRBV7-9 to TRBJ1-1, with D possibly matching TRBD1 (6 bases). V lost 6 bases and J 1 base, leaving 18 bases between the germline ends. Germline CDR1 is SEHNR and CDR2 is FQNEAQ (reference sequence). The CDR3 has 16 amino acids. CDR3 DNA sequence: TGTGCCAGCAGTCAAACTACAGGGAGGGGGAACACTGAAGCTTTCTTT. Its translation: CASSQTTGRGNTEAFF.

The genes are TRBV5-1 and TRBJ1-1; D not resolved. Trimming removed 1 base at V and 3 bases at J, with 7 bases between. The CDR3 consists of 13 residues. Per the germline V gene, CDR1 is SGHRS and CDR2 is YFSETQ. DNA for the CDR3: TGCGCCAGCAGCTTGCTGTCCGACACTGAAGCTTTCTTT. It codes for CASSLLSDTEAFF. Filled out from reference TRBV5-1 and TRBJ1-1, the complete variable domain reads KAGVTQTPRYLIKTRGQQVTLSCSPISGHRSVSWYQQTPGQGLQFLFEYFSETQRNKGNFPGRFSGRQFSNSRSEMNVSTLELGDSALYLCASSLLSDTEAFFGQGTRLTVV.

This clone has just one count. One end of the junction fails to match germline, which may point to a read error. DNA of the CDR3: TGTGCCAGCAGTTTAGCGGGCCCCACAGATACGCAGTATTTT. It translates to CASSLAGPTDTQYF. The chain combines TRBV7-2 with TRBJ2-3; TRBD2 matches 7 bases. Germline lookup yields CDR1 SGHTA and CDR2 FQGNSA. CDR3 length equals 14 residues.

The chain recombines TRBV29-1 with TRBJ2-1; 9 bases are a match to TRBD2. The germline gives CDR1 SQVTM, CDR2 ANQGSEA. The CDR3 loop spans 14 amino acids. Germline trimming cut 2 bases from V and 6 bases from J; bases unmatched to any gene: 5. CDR3 sequence reads: CSVELLAGVNEQFF. CDR3 coding DNA: TGCAGCGTTGAATTGTTAGCGGGAGTCAATGAGCAGTTCTTC.